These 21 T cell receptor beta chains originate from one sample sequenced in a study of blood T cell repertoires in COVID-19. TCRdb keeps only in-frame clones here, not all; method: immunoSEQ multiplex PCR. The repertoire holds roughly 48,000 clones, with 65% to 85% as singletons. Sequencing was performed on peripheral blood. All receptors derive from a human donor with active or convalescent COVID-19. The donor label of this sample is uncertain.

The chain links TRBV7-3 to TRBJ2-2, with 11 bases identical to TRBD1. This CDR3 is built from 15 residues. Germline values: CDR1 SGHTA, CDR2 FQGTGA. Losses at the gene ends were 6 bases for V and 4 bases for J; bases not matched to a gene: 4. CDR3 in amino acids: CASRAGTGGTGELFF. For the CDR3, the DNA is TGTGCCAGCAGGGCCGGGACAGGGGGCACCGGGGAGCTGTTTTTT.

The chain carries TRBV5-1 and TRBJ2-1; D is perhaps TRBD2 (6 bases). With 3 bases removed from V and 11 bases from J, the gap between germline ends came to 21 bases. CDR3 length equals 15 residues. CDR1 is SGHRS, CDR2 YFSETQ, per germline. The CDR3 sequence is CASSSGDGSRAQQFF. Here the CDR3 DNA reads TGCGCCAGCAGCTCGGGGGACGGTAGTAGGGCCCAGCAGTTCTTC.

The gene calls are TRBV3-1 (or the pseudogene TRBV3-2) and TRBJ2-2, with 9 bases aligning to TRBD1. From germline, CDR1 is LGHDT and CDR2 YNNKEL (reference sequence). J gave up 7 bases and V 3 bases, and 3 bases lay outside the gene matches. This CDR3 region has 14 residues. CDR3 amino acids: CASSHGQGSGELFF. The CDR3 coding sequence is TGTGCCAGCAGCCACGGACAGGGGAGCGGGGAGCTGTTTTTT.

DNA for the CDR3: TGTGCCTGGTCGAAGCGGTTCATGAACACTGAAGCTTTCTTT. Its translation is CAWSKRFMNTEAFF. The V gene is TRBV30, the J gene TRBJ1-1; D remains ambiguous. With 5 bases removed from V and 0 bases from J, the gap between germline ends came to 13 bases. The CDR3 runs to 14 residues. The V gene's germline CDR1 is GTSNPN and CDR2 SVGIG (reference sequence).

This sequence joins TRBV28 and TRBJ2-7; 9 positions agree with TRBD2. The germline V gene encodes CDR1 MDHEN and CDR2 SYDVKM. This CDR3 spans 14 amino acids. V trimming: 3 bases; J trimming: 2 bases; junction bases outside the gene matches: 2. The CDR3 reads CASSFIAGAYEQYF. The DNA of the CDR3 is TGTGCCAGCAGTTTCATAGCGGGGGCCTACGAGCAGTACTTC.

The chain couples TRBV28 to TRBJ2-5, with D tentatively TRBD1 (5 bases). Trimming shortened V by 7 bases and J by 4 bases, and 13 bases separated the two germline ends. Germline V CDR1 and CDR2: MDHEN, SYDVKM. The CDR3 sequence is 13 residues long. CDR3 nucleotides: TGTGCCAGCACTCCTTGGGGCGTAGAGACCCAGTACTTC. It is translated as CASTPWGVETQYF.

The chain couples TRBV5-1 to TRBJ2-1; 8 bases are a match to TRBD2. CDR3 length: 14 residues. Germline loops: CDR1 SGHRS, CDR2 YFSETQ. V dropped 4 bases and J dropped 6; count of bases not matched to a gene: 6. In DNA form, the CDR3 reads TGCGCCAGCAGCCCCCGGACTAGCAGCAATGAGCAGTTCTTC. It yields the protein CASSPRTSSNEQFF.

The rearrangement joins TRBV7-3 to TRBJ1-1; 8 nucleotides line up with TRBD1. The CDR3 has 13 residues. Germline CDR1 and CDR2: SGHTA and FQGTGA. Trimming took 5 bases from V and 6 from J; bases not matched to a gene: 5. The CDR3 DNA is TGTGCCAGCAGCCCCGCAGGGGGCCCTGAAGCTTTCTTT. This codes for CASSPAGGPEAFF.

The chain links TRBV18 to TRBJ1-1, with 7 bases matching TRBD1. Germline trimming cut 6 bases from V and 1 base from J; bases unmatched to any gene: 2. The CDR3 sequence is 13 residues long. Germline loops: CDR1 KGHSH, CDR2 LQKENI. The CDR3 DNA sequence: TGTGCCAGCTCCACAGGGGCGAACACTGAAGCTTTCTTT. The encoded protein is CASSTGANTEAFF.

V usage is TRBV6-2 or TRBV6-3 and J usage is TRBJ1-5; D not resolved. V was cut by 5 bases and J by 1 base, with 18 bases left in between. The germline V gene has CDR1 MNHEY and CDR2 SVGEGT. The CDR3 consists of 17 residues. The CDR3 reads CASSRSLGPGSNQPQHF. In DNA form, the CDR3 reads TGTGCCAGCAGTAGATCCCTAGGACCGGGAAGCAATCAGCCCCAGCATTTT.

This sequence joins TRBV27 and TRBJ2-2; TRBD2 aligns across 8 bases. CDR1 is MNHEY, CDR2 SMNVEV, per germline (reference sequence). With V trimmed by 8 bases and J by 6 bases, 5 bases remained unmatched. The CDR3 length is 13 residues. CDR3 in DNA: TGTGCCAGCGCGGGGGGCGCTCCCGGGGAGCTGTTTTTT. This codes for CASAGGAPGELFF.

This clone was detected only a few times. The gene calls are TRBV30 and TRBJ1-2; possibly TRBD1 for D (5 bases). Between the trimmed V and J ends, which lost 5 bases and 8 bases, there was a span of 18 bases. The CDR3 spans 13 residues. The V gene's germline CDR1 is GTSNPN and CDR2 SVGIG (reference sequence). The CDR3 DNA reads TGTGCCTGGTACGGGGGGAGGTGGTCCGGCTACACCTTC. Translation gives CAWYGGRWSGYTF.

For the CDR3, the DNA is TGTGCCTGGAGGGGACAGGGGAACACTGAAGCTTTCTTT. This encodes CAWRGQGNTEAFF. The gene calls are TRBV30 and TRBJ1-1; 9 bases map to TRBD1. V trimming: 3 bases; J trimming: 1 base; junction bases outside the gene matches: 0. CDR1 is GTSNPN, CDR2 SVGIG, per germline (reference sequence). The CDR3 loop spans 13 amino acids.

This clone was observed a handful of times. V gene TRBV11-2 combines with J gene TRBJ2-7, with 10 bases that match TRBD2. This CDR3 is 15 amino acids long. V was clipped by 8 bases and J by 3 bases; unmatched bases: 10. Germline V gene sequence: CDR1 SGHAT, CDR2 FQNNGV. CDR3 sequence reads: CASDYEREGRYEQYF. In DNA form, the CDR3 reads TGTGCCAGCGATTATGAGCGGGAGGGCCGCTACGAGCAGTACTTC.

CDR3 protein: CASSQAQGLGNTIYF. The CDR3 nucleotides are TGTGCCAGCAGCCAAGCCCAGGGGCTCGGAAACACCATATATTTT. The genes are TRBV4-2 and TRBJ1-3; D may be TRBD1 (6 bases). Germline CDR1 LGHNA, CDR2 YNFKEQ. Between the trimmed V and J ends, which lost 1 base and 4 bases, there was a span of 11 bases. The CDR3 runs 15 residues.

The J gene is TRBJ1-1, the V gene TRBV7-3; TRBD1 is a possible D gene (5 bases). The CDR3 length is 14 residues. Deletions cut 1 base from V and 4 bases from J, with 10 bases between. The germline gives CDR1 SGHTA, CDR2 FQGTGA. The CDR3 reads CASSLSRGSTEAFF. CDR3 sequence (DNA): TGTGCCAGCAGCTTAAGTAGGGGTAGCACTGAAGCTTTCTTT.

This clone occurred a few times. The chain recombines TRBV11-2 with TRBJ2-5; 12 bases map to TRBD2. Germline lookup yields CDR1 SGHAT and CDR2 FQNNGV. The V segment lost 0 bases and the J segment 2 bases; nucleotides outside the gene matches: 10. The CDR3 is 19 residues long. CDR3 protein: CASSLEQTSGSPLQETQYF. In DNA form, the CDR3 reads TGTGCCAGCAGCTTAGAACAGACTAGCGGGAGCCCCTTACAAGAGACCCAGTACTTC.

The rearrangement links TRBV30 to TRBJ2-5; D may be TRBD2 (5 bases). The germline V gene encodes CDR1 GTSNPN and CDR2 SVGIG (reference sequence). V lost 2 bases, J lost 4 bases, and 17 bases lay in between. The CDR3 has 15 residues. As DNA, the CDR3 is TGTGCCTGGAGTCTAGTCTCGGGGAGCGGAGAGACCCAGTACTTC. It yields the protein CAWSLVSGSGETQYF. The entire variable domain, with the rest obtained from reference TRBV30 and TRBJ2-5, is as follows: SQTIHQWPATLVQPVGSPLSLECTVEGTSNPNLYWYRQAAGRGLQLLFYSVGIGQISSEVPQNLSASRPQDRQFILSSKKLLLSDSGFYLCAWSLVSGSGETQYFGPGTRLLVL.

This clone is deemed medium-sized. As DNA, the CDR3 is TGTGCCAGCAGCTGGGGACAGGGAACGGGCAATGAGCAGTTCTTC. Translation gives CASSWGQGTGNEQFF. This chain uses TRBV7-9 with TRBJ2-1; 9 nucleotides match TRBD1. The CDR3 has 15 residues. V lost 4 bases, J lost 6 bases, and 7 bases stayed unmatched. Germline V gene lookup returns CDR1 SEHNR and CDR2 FQNEAQ (reference sequence). The variable domain in full, completed from reference TRBV7-9 and TRBJ2-1, reads DTGVSQNPRHKITKRGQNVTFRCDPISEHNRLYWYRQTLGQGPEFLTYFQNEAQLEKSRLLSDRFSAERPKGSFSTLEIQRTEQGDSAMYLCASSWGQGTGNEQFFGPGTRLTVL.

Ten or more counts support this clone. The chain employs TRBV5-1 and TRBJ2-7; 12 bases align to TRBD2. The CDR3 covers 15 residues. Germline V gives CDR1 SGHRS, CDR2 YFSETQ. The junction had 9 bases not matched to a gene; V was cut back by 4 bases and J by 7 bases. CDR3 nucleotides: TGCGCCAGCAGCCCGCGACTAGCGGGAGTCTATGAGCAGTACTTC. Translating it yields CASSPRLAGVYEQYF.

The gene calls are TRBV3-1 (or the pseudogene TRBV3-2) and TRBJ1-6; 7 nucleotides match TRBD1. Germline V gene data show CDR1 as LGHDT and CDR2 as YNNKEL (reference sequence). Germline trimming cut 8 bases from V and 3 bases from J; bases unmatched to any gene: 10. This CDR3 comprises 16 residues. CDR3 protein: CASQTGTVLYNSPLHF. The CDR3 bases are TGTGCCAGCCAGACCGGGACAGTCCTCTATAATTCACCCCTCCACTTT.